Listed below are T cell receptor beta chains from one sample, sequenced in a study of cytomegalovirus exposure and HLA in healthy donors. TCRdb's table, derived via immunoSEQ multiplex PCR, lists solely in-frame clones and lacks some. The table has about 160,000 clones, roughly 90% seen once. Sequencing was carried out using PBMCs. These receptors were collected from a woman between 25 and 40 years old in good health and CMV-seronegative. The conserved cysteine and the conserved F or W are not part of the CDR3 here. Fields, in order: J gene, D gene, V gene, CDR3 protein. A D gene is named only where the DNA matches it firmly.

J: TRBJ2-3
D: TRBD2
V: TRBV10-1
CDR3: ARNLGLAFLSDTQY

J: TRBJ2-1
D: TRBD2
V: TRBV14
CDR3: ASRRTSGSSYNEQF

J: TRBJ2-1
D: .
V: TRBV7-2
CDR3: ASSPRGSYNEQF

J: TRBJ2-5
D: TRBD2
V: TRBV29-1
CDR3: SVELAGFQETQY

J: TRBJ2-7
D: .
V: TRBV10-3
CDR3: AISDQGTRNEQY

J: TRBJ2-5
D: TRBD1
V: TRBV5-1
CDR3: ASSFNTGGEETQY

J: TRBJ2-1
D: TRBD2
V: TRBV4-3
CDR3: ASSQEWMREGLWGEQF

J: TRBJ2-7
D: TRBD1
V: TRBV30
CDR3: ACLTTGRSYEQY

J: TRBJ2-6
D: .
V: TRBV7-2
CDR3: ASSPGSSGANVLT

J: TRBJ2-1
D: TRBD2
V: TRBV7-6
CDR3: ASSAGGALNEQF

J: TRBJ2-3
D: .
V: TRBV6-4
CDR3: ASSPAGNAADTQY

J: TRBJ2-7
D: TRBD1
V: TRBV25-1
CDR3: ASSVGQGTYEQY

J: TRBJ2-7
D: .
V: TRBV9
CDR3: ASSVDGYEQY

J: TRBJ1-6
D: .
V: TRBV9
CDR3: ASSVAGAANSPLH

J: TRBJ2-1
D: .
V: TRBV29-1
CDR3: SVVRDARDEQF

J: TRBJ2-3
D: .
V: TRBV28
CDR3: ASSRGLLEGADTQY

J: TRBJ2-5
D: .
V: TRBV20-1
CDR3: SGQEGETQY

J: TRBJ1-2
D: .
V: TRBV6-1
CDR3: ASSAGFYGYT

J: TRBJ2-1
D: .
V: TRBV6-7
CDR3: ASSLSPISGPYNEQF

J: TRBJ2-7
D: TRBD2
V: TRBV19
CDR3: ASGPLIAGGRSEQY

J: TRBJ2-2
D: .
V: TRBV7-8
CDR3: ASSLEVSNTGELF

J: TRBJ1-1
D: TRBD1
V: TRBV28
CDR3: ASSWVTDRVGAF

J: TRBJ1-2
D: .
V: TRBV5-8
CDR3: ASRGGNTYGYT

J: TRBJ1-5
D: .
V: TRBV6-6
CDR3: ASSYIDNQPQH

J: TRBJ2-2
D: TRBD1
V: TRBV9
CDR3: ASSGTPDRGGGELF

J: TRBJ2-5
D: TRBD2
V: TRBV7-6
CDR3: ASSPTSGGPQETQY

J: TRBJ1-2
D: .
V: TRBV11-2
CDR3: ASSLVLDGYT

J: TRBJ2-7
D: .
V: TRBV6-5
CDR3: ASSRGQTVTYEQY

J: TRBJ1-2
D: .
V: TRBV28
CDR3: ASRSRGVGYGYT

J: TRBJ2-1
D: TRBD1
V: TRBV2
CDR3: ASSEDRAVNEQF

J: TRBJ1-5
D: .
V: TRBV4-1
CDR3: ASSHRTGDNQPQH

J: TRBJ1-1
D: .
V: TRBV30
CDR3: AWSEGGATEAF

J: TRBJ2-1
D: TRBD2
V: TRBV19
CDR3: ASSIDASGIYNEQF

J: TRBJ1-4
D: .
V: TRBV5-1
CDR3: ASSLGVRTNEKLF